This TCR beta chain comes out of a study of cytomegalovirus exposure and HLA in healthy donors. Study-level information: Among the 398 genotyped donors, 81% were placed in the Caucasian-associated ancestry cluster. Overall study results and limits: TCR beta chains numbering 164 were designated cytomegalovirus-associated. Later analysis placed DRB1 highest and HLA-C lowest in TCR association rates, which differed by HLA locus. TCR beta sequences numbering under 20,000 were associated with HLA alleles at 0.05 false discovery rate in a later analysis.

CDR1 SGHKS and CDR2 YYEKEE come from the germline V gene (reference sequence). The CDR3 is 17 residues long. V was shortened by 2 bases and J by 8 bases, with 20 bases between the two germline ends. The PCR was carried out with 60 Vbeta primers and 13 Jbeta primers. The protocol was immunoSEQ multiplex PCR, while the TCRdb copy is restricted to in-frame clones and leaves out a portion. The table has a few hundred thousand clones, around 80% seen once. About this clone: The antigen is unknown.

This receptor was identified in an older woman in good health and CMV-seropositive. The specimen sequenced was PBMCs. This chain connects TRBV5-5 to TRBJ1-6; a weak D match, TRBD1 (6 bases). The CDR3 region is CASSFVIVRGLDSPLHF. The CDR3 DNA sequence: TGTGCCAGCAGCTTCGTAATTGTCAGGGGTTTGGATTCACCCCTCCACTTT.